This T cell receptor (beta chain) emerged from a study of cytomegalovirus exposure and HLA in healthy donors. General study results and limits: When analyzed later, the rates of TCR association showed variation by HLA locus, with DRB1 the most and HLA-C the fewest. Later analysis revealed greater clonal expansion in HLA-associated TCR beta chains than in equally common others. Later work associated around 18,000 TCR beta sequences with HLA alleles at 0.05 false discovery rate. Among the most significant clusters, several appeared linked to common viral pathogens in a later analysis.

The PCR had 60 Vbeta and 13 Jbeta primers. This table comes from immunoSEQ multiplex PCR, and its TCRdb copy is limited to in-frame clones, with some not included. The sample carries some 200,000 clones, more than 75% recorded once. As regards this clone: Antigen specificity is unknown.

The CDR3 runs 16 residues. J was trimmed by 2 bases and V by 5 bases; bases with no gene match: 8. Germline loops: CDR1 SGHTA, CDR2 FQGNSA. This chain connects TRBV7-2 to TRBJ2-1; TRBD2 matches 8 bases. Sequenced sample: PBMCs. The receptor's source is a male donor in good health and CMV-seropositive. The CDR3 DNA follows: TGTGCCAGCAGCGTCAATATAGCGGGAACCTACAATGAGCAGTTCTTC. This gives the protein CASSVNIAGTYNEQFF.